Below, 8 T cell receptor beta chains from the same sample are listed, as sequenced in a study of T-cell reconstitution after alpha-beta-depleted transplantation in children. Unique molecular identifiers were incorporated when the TCRbeta library was constructed. TCRdb called the PCR reads again in MiXCR, with one record for every CDR3 protein. The sample records some 280,000 distinct CDR3 sequences, almost 10% being singletons. The input for sequencing was PBMCs from the stem cell graft donor, taken from the stem cell graft. Receptors were obtained from a human donor who donated a stem cell graft to a child with SCID.

The chain carries TRBV27 and TRBJ2-7, with 9 bases aligning to TRBD1. The CDR3 loop spans 12 amino acids. Germline assignment: CDR1 MNHEY and CDR2 SMNVEV (reference sequence). After removal of 8 bases from V and 6 bases from J, the junction contained 5 bases not matched to a gene. The CDR3 region has the DNA TGTGCCAGCGGGGACAGGGTTCGCGAGCAGTACTTC. This encodes CASGDRVREQYF.

There are a few counts of this clonotype. The chain is built from TRBV15 and TRBJ2-3; D gene unclear. The CDR3 totals 12 residues. V was clipped by 4 bases and J by 6 bases, with 8 bases between them. CDR1 and CDR2 from the germline V gene are LNHNV and YYDKDF (reference sequence). The CDR3 spells CATSNLGDTQYF. CDR3 DNA sequence: TGTGCCACCAGCAACCTCGGCGATACGCAGTATTTT.

A word on this clonotype: A read error is possible here, since a much larger clone lies one base away. The V and J genes are TRBV5-1 and TRBJ2-3; tentative D call: TRBD1 (5 bases). CDR3 length: 14 amino acids. Germline-derived CDR1 and CDR2 are SGHRS and YFSETQ. CDR3 protein: CASSLGQKTDTQCF. The CDR3 coding sequence is TGCGCCAGCAGCCTAGGACAAAAGACAGATACGCAGTGTTTT.

This clonotype occurred many times. The genes are TRBV12-3 or TRBV12-4 and TRBJ2-2, with D possibly being TRBD1 (6 bases). V was cut by 3 bases and J by 1 base, with 9 bases left in between. This CDR3 has 15 amino acids. CDR3 residues: CASSFAQGNTGELFF. CDR3 DNA: TGTGCCAGCAGTTTTGCACAGGGGAACACCGGGGAGCTGTTTTTT.

In this sample, this clonotype turned up many times. The genes are TRBV7-9 and TRBJ2-7, with 8 positions matching TRBD2. CDR3 length equals 13 residues. Germline V CDR1 and CDR2: SEHNR, FQNEAQ (reference sequence). The junction had 3 bases not matched to a gene; V was cut back by 4 bases and J by 4 bases. CDR3 loop: CASSWTSKYEQYF. CDR3 DNA sequence: TGTGCCAGCAGCTGGACTAGCAAATACGAGCAGTACTTC.

This clonotype has more than one count but fewer than ten. This chain connects TRBV20-1 to TRBJ1-1, with D uncertain. The CDR3 is 11 residues long. CDR1 and CDR2 from the germline V gene are DFQATT and SNEGSKA (reference sequence). V lost 4 bases, J lost 1 base, and 4 bases lay in between. The DNA for the CDR3 is TGCAGTGCTATACAGAACACTGAAGCTTTCTTT. Protein: CSAIQNTEAFF.

Many counts were recorded for this clonotype. The CDR3 DNA sequence: TGTGCCAGCAGATCGGGGGGTAGCGGGGAAGATAAGTTCTTC. Amino acids: CASRSGGSGEDKFF. V gene TRBV13 combines with J gene TRBJ2-1, with 8 bases identical to TRBD2. The CDR3 runs 14 residues. The germline V gene encodes CDR1 PRHDT and CDR2 FYEKMQ (reference sequence). Trimming took 6 bases from V and 14 from J; bases not matched to a gene: 15. Together with reference TRBV13 and TRBJ2-1, the CDR3 gives the full variable domain: AAGVIQSPRHLIKEKRETATLKCYPIPRHDTVYWYQQGPGQDPQFLISFYEKMQSDKGSIPDRFSAQQFSDYHSELNMSSLELGDSALYFCASRSGGSGEDKFFGPGTRLTVL.

The chain employs TRBV20-1 and TRBJ1-3; D is unclear. V was clipped by 6 bases and J by 5 bases, with 14 bases between them. Germline V lookup: CDR1 DFQATT, CDR2 SNEGSKA (reference sequence). This CDR3 has 13 amino acids. CDR3 DNA: TGCAGTGCCCCCGGGCGAGACAGAAACACCATATATTTT. The encoded protein is CSAPGRDRNTIYF.